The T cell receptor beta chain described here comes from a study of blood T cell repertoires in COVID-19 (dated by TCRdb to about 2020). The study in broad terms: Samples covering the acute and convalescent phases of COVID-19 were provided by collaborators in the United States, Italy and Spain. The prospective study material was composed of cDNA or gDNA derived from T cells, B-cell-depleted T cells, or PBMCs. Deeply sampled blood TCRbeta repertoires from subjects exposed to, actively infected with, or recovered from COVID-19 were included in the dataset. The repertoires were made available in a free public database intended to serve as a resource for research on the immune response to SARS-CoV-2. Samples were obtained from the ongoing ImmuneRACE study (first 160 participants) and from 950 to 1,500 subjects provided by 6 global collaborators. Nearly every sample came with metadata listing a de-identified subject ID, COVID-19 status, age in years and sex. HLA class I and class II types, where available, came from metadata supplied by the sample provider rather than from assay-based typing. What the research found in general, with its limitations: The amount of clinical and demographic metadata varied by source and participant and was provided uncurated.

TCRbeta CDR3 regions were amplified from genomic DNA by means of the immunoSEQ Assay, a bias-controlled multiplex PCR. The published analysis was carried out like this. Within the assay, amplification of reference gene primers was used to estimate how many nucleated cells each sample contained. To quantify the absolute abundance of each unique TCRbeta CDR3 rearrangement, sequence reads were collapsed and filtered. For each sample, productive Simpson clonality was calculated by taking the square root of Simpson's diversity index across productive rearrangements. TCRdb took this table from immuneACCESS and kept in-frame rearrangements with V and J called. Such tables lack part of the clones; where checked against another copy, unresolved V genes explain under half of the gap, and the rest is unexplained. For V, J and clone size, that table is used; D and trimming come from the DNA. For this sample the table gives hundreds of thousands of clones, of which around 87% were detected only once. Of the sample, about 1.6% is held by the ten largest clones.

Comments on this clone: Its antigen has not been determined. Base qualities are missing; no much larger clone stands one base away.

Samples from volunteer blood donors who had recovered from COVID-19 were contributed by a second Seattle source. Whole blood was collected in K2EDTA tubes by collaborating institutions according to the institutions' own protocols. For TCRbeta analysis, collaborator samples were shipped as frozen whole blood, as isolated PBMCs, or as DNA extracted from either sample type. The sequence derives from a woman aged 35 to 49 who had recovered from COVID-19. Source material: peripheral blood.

The nucleotide sequence is given as TGTGCCACCAGCAGAGATCTAGGGCGGGGTCATGAGCAGTTCTTC. It is translated as CATSRDLGRGHEQFF. The sequence is built from TRBV15 and TRBJ2-1; a weak D assignment points to TRBD2 (6 bases agree). V was cut back by 0 bases and J by 8 bases, leaving a gap of 14 bases between them. CDR1 and CDR2 are read off the germline V gene (reference sequence) as LNHNV and YYDKDF. From the cysteine up to the phenylalanine, the CDR3 has a length of 15 residues. The read is trimmed to its CDR3 DNA, 45 bases read in frame from base 1.